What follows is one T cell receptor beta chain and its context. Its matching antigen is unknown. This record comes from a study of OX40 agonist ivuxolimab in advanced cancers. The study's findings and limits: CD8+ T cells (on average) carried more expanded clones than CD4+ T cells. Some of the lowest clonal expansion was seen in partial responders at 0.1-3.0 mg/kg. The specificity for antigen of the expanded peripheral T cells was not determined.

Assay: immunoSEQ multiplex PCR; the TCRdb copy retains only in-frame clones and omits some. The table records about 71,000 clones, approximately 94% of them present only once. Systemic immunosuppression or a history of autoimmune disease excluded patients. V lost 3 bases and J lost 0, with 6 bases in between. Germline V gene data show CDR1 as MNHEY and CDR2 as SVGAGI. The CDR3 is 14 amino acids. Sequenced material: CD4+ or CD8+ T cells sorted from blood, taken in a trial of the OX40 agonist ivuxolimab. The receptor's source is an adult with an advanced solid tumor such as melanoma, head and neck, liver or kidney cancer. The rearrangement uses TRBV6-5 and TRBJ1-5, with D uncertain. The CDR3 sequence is CASSYNGSNQPQHF. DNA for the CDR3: TGTGCCAGCAGTTATAACGGTAGCAATCAGCCCCAGCATTTT.